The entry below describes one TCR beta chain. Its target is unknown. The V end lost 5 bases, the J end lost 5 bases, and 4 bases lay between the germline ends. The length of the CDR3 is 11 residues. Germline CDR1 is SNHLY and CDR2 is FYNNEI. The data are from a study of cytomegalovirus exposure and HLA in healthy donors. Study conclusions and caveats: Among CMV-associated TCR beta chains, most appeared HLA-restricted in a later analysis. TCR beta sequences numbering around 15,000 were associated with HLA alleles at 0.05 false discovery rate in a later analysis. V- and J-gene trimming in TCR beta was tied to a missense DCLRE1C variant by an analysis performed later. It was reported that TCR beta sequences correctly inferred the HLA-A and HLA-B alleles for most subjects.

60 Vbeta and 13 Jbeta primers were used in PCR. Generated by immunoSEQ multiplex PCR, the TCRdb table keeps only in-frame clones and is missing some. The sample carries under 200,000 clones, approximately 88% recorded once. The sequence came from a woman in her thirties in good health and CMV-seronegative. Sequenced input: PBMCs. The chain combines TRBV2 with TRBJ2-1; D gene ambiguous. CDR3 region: CASSLNNEQFF. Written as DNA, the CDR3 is TGTGCCAGCAGTTTAAACAATGAGCAGTTCTTC.